Listed below are T cell receptor beta chains from one sample, sequenced in a study of cytomegalovirus exposure and HLA in healthy donors. This table comes from immunoSEQ multiplex PCR, and its TCRdb copy is limited to in-frame clones, with some not included. The sample table sets out under 200,000 clones. Sequenced: PBMCs. These receptors all come from a man aged 25 to 45 in good health and CMV-seronegative. Both conserved end residues are part of each CDR3. A D gene is named only where the DNA matches it firmly.

cdr3_nt: TGTGCCAGCAGCAGGGACAGGAGCTCTGGAAACACCATATATTTT; cdr3_aa: CASSRDRSSGNTIYF; j_call: TRBJ1-3; v_call: TRBV7-9; d_call: TRBD1
cdr3_nt: TGTGCCAGCAGTTGGAGTAGCGGGAGCCCCCTGGAGCAGTACTTC; cdr3_aa: CASSWSSGSPLEQYF; j_call: TRBJ2-7; v_call: TRBV28; d_call: TRBD2
cdr3_nt: TGCGCCAGCAGCTTGGCCGGGATCCCTCGCACTGAAGCTTTCTTT; cdr3_aa: CASSLAGIPRTEAFF; j_call: TRBJ1-1; v_call: TRBV5-1; d_call: -
cdr3_nt: TGCGCCAGCAGCTTCAGGGAAGTATGGGACACTGAAGCTTTCTTT; cdr3_aa: CASSFREVWDTEAFF; j_call: TRBJ1-1; v_call: TRBV5-1; d_call: -
cdr3_nt: TGTGCCTCAGCCCCTTGGGGCAGTCTAAATTCACCCCTCCACTTT; cdr3_aa: CASAPWGSLNSPLHF; j_call: TRBJ1-6; v_call: TRBV25-1; d_call: -
cdr3_nt: TGTGCCTGGAGTGGCCTGGGCGACACTGAAGCTTTCTTT; cdr3_aa: CAWSGLGDTEAFF; j_call: TRBJ1-1; v_call: TRBV30; d_call: -
cdr3_nt: TGTGCCAGCAGCCAAGATATCAGTCGGGGGTCTGCCCCTTACGAGCAGTACTTC; cdr3_aa: CASSQDISRGSAPYEQYF; j_call: TRBJ2-7; v_call: TRBV4-2; d_call: -
cdr3_nt: TGTGCCAGCAGTTCCCTAGCGGGGGCCTCCAAAAACATTCAGTACTTC; cdr3_aa: CASSSLAGASKNIQYF; j_call: TRBJ2-4; v_call: TRBV6-6; d_call: TRBD2
cdr3_nt: TGTGCCTGGAGTGTACTGGGACTTCGGTTCTTC; cdr3_aa: CAWSVLGLRFF; j_call: TRBJ2-1; v_call: TRBV30; d_call: -
cdr3_nt: TGTGCCAGCAGTGATTCTCTAGCGGGAATCAATGAGCAGTTCTTC; cdr3_aa: CASSDSLAGINEQFF; j_call: TRBJ2-1; v_call: TRBV2; d_call: TRBD2
cdr3_nt: TGTGCCAGCAGCTTAGGGAGCCGCCCCACGTCTGATGAGCAGTTCTTC; cdr3_aa: CASSLGSRPTSDEQFF; j_call: TRBJ2-1; v_call: TRBV11-2; d_call: -
cdr3_nt: TGTGCCAGTAGTAGGCCGGGACAGGGACCTAGCAATCAGCCCCAGCATTTT; cdr3_aa: CASSRPGQGPSNQPQHF; j_call: TRBJ1-5; v_call: TRBV19; d_call: TRBD1
cdr3_nt: TGCGCCAGCAGCGCGGGGGAACAGGGCTCGAGCACCGGGGAGCTGTTTTTT; cdr3_aa: CASSAGEQGSSTGELFF; j_call: TRBJ2-2; v_call: TRBV5-1; d_call: -
cdr3_nt: TGCGCCAGCAGCGTGGTCCTATCCGTGGGCACAGATACGCAGTATTTT; cdr3_aa: CASSVVLSVGTDTQYF; j_call: TRBJ2-3; v_call: TRBV5-1; d_call: -
cdr3_nt: TGCGCCAGCAGCCAGGCCCAGGGAGGAACAGATACGCAGTATTTT; cdr3_aa: CASSQAQGGTDTQYF; j_call: TRBJ2-3; v_call: TRBV4-3; d_call: -
cdr3_nt: TGCGCCAGCAGCCTCGTCCCGGGAACCTTACCGGGAGAGCAGTACTTC; cdr3_aa: CASSLVPGTLPGEQYF; j_call: TRBJ2-7; v_call: TRBV4-1; d_call: -
cdr3_nt: TGTGCCAGCAGTTTTAGTGAAAAACTGTTTTTT; cdr3_aa: CASSFSEKLFF; j_call: TRBJ1-4; v_call: TRBV28; d_call: -
cdr3_nt: TGTGCCAGTAGTATAGCCTTGACAGACATGAACACTGAAGCTTTCTTT; cdr3_aa: CASSIALTDMNTEAFF; j_call: TRBJ1-1; v_call: TRBV19; d_call: -
cdr3_nt: TGTGCCTCCACTAGCGGGGGGGCCTGGGAGACCCAGTACTTC; cdr3_aa: CASTSGGAWETQYF; j_call: TRBJ2-5; v_call: TRBV19; d_call: TRBD2
cdr3_nt: TGCGCCAGCAGTGAGCTGGACACCGGGGGAAGGGAGCAGTACTTC; cdr3_aa: CASSELDTGGREQYF; j_call: TRBJ2-7; v_call: TRBV10-2; d_call: -
cdr3_nt: TGTGCCAGCAGTGATCAAGGGACAGGGATTAATCAGCCCCAGCATTTT; cdr3_aa: CASSDQGTGINQPQHF; j_call: TRBJ1-5; v_call: TRBV6-1; d_call: TRBD1
cdr3_nt: TGTGCCAGCAGCCCCCGAGCGAACAGGGATTCTGATAATTCACCCCTCCACTTT; cdr3_aa: CASSPRANRDSDNSPLHF; j_call: TRBJ1-6; v_call: TRBV7-6; d_call: -
cdr3_nt: TGCGCCAGCCGGCAGGGGACAAGCACAGATACGCAGTATTTT; cdr3_aa: CASRQGTSTDTQYF; j_call: TRBJ2-3; v_call: TRBV5-1; d_call: -
cdr3_nt: TGTGCCAGTAGTATAATACAGGGGGCAGGCGAGCAGTACTTC; cdr3_aa: CASSIIQGAGEQYF; j_call: TRBJ2-7; v_call: TRBV19; d_call: TRBD1
cdr3_nt: TGTGCCAGCCGCAACTCCCAGGGTGGAGAGCAGTACTTC; cdr3_aa: CASRNSQGGEQYF; j_call: TRBJ2-7; v_call: TRBV27; d_call: -
cdr3_nt: TGTGCCAGCAGCAGACAGGGGTACGCCTACGAGCAGTACTTC; cdr3_aa: CASSRQGYAYEQYF; j_call: TRBJ2-7; v_call: TRBV6-6; d_call: TRBD1
cdr3_nt: TGTGCCAGCAGCTTTTTACAGATCCAAGAGACCCAGTACTTC; cdr3_aa: CASSFLQIQETQYF; j_call: TRBJ2-5; v_call: TRBV7-2; d_call: -
cdr3_nt: TGTGCCAGCAGTGGCCGGGGTTCCGGATCCAATGAGCAGTTCTTC; cdr3_aa: CASSGRGSGSNEQFF; j_call: TRBJ2-1; v_call: TRBV25-1; d_call: -
cdr3_nt: TGTGCCAGCAGCCCCGGACAGGGTCCGACTGAAGCTTTCTTT; cdr3_aa: CASSPGQGPTEAFF; j_call: TRBJ1-1; v_call: TRBV7-9; d_call: TRBD1
cdr3_nt: TGTGCCTGGAGGGCTAGCGGGAGGCCGGGTGATACGCAGTATTTT; cdr3_aa: CAWRASGRPGDTQYF; j_call: TRBJ2-3; v_call: TRBV30; d_call: TRBD2
cdr3_nt: TGTGCCAGCAGCTCCCAGACTGAGCAGTACTTC; cdr3_aa: CASSSQTEQYF; j_call: TRBJ2-7; v_call: TRBV9; d_call: -
cdr3_nt: TGTGCCAGTAGTCCGTTGGGCGACGAGCAGTACTTC; cdr3_aa: CASSPLGDEQYF; j_call: TRBJ2-7; v_call: TRBV19; d_call: -
cdr3_nt: TGTGCCAGCGGTGGCCGGGACACGGGAGGTCTAGCGGAACCATACGAGCAGTACTTC; cdr3_aa: CASGGRDTGGLAEPYEQYF; j_call: TRBJ2-7; v_call: TRBV6-1; d_call: -
cdr3_nt: TGTGCCAGCAGCCAGTTGAAGATAGCGGGGGTTTTGTACGAGCAGTACTTC; cdr3_aa: CASSQLKIAGVLYEQYF; j_call: TRBJ2-7; v_call: TRBV4-2; d_call: TRBD2
cdr3_nt: TGTGCCAGCAGCCGGAGGACAGGGGATCTCTACGAGCAGTACTTC; cdr3_aa: CASSRRTGDLYEQYF; j_call: TRBJ2-7; v_call: TRBV7-9; d_call: TRBD1
cdr3_nt: TGTGCCAGCAGCTTGCTAGTTAATGAAAAACTGTTTTTT; cdr3_aa: CASSLLVNEKLFF; j_call: TRBJ1-4; v_call: TRBV7-9; d_call: -
cdr3_nt: TGTGCCTGGGGACCAAGTGGGACAGTACGAACCTACGAGCAGTACTTC; cdr3_aa: CAWGPSGTVRTYEQYF; j_call: TRBJ2-7; v_call: TRBV30; d_call: TRBD1
cdr3_nt: TGTGCCTGGAGTGTACACAGCTACGAGCAGTACTTC; cdr3_aa: CAWSVHSYEQYF; j_call: TRBJ2-7; v_call: TRBV30; d_call: -
cdr3_nt: TGTGCCAGCAGCCCAGGGGACACCGGGGAGCTGTTTTTT; cdr3_aa: CASSPGDTGELFF; j_call: TRBJ2-2; v_call: TRBV9; d_call: -
cdr3_nt: TGTGCCACCAGCAGAGATCGGGCTAGCGGGAGCTACGAGCAGTACTTC; cdr3_aa: CATSRDRASGSYEQYF; j_call: TRBJ2-7; v_call: TRBV15; d_call: TRBD2